The source of this T cell receptor beta chain is a study of molecular identifiers for immune sequencing clone quantification. The V gene's germline CDR1 is SQVTM and CDR2 ANQGSEA. Deletions cut 7 bases from V and 4 bases from J, with 24 bases between. The CDR3 is made up of 16 amino acids. By share, this clonotype counts as medium-sized (0.01 to 0.1%). TCRdb recomputed calls from the PCR reads with MiXCR, one row per CDR3 protein. Altogether about 68,000 distinct CDR3 sequences are present, around 18% being singletons, with the ten largest covering around 1.5%. The clonotype comes from a human donor in good health. Some libraries in this study had Jurkat cell RNA spiked in. The sequenced sample consisted of naive CD8+ T cells from blood, with Jurkat cell RNA spiked in. Described subset: FACS-sorted CD8+CD4-CCR7+CD45RA+ naive T cells. V is TRBV29-1 and J is TRBJ2-3; a possible D gene is TRBD2 (6 bases). CDR3 bases: TGCAGCGCCCTGGGGTCTAGCGTAAGTGGCGCAGATACGCAGTATTTT. It translates to CSALGSSVSGADTQYF.